This T cell receptor (beta chain) appears in the sequencing data of a study of cytomegalovirus exposure and HLA in healthy donors (dated by TCRdb to the late 2010s). Study-wide context: An earlier analysis of approximately 600 of the donors reported 250 to 300 Gb of sequence data and approximately 110 million unique TCR beta sequences from about 179 million T cells. An early release covering roughly 640 HLA-typed donors comprised around 300 gigabases of sequencing data and tens of millions of unique TCR sequences. The genetic ancestry cluster associated with self-reported Caucasian donors included over 65% of the roughly 360 genotyped donors. The study aimed to test whether signatures of past pathogen exposure could be identified by cataloging public T cell receptors. The study used immunosequencing to profile the T cell repertoires of about 670 subjects and linked those repertoires to cytomegalovirus serostatus. In addition to the first cohort of roughly 700 subjects, a separate validation cohort of approximately 110 different subjects was used. The study combined high-throughput TCR immunosequencing, statistical association of individual TCRs with disease status, and machine learning to predict cytomegalovirus infection status. In a later analysis, previously published TCR beta repertoires from several hundred donors were re-analyzed and high-resolution HLA genotyping was added so that TCR occurrence patterns could be studied. Rather than drawing on any new phenotypic data, the later analysis identified candidate immune exposures from TCR beta sequences and the way those sequences occurred across donors. To decide whether each TCR beta V gene segment behaved as functional or pseudogenic, an earlier analysis of some 600 of the donors relied on high-throughput TCR beta sequencing. Donor age, sex, ethnicity and CMV serostatus were compiled together with the repertoire data. In a later genetic analysis, genome-wide SNP genotypes for about 65% of the roughly 670 donors were used, and that subset was treated as a discovery cohort. Every discovery cohort repertoire had been produced on one sequencing platform. Class I and class II HLA loci were covered by the typing at four-digit resolution. Typing coverage varied by locus: 629-630 donors for A, B, C, DRB1 and DQB1; roughly 510 for DQA1; around 610 for DPA1; roughly 450 for DPB1. Roughly five DR-DQ haplotypes were handled as single units for association and clustering, since linkage in the cohort was strong. On average, roughly 250,000 unique TCR beta nucleotide sequences were sequenced per donor among more than 350 genotyped donors of the cohort, with 15% to 20% of those sequences being non-productive.

The protocol used for the library was the immunoSEQ multiplex PCR assay. For the multiplex PCR, a mixture combining 60 forward primers for TCR Vbeta segments and 13 reverse primers for TCR Jbeta segments was used. The CDR3 region of rearranged TCR beta genes was amplified from genomic DNA by a multiplex PCR assay. The amplified TCR beta libraries were sequenced on the Illumina HiSeq System as 87-base-pair reads. Per the authors' processing: A later analysis tallied around 80 million unique TCR beta chains across the 666 repertoires, and about 12 million of those chains were shared by two or more donors. Raw reads were error-corrected and collapsed into unique sequences by a nearest-neighbor algorithm in which closely related sequences were merged to remove PCR and sequencing errors. To assign V, D and J gene segments, CDR3 sequences were aligned to IMGT reference sequences. For a sequence to be retained, at least a six-nucleotide match to both a V gene segment and a J gene segment was required. A rearrangement was called productive if the CDR3 had no stop codons and remained in frame with V and J, and every other rearrangement was called non-productive. Following IMGT convention, CDR3 was defined as the stretch from the second conserved V-encoded cysteine up to the conserved J-encoded phenylalanine. In an earlier analysis of 550 to 650 of the donors, sequences lacking an unambiguous match to a single V gene segment were excluded. An earlier analysis of almost 600 of the donors classified V segments as functional when productive rearrangements were above 56.7% and as segregating when the standard deviation between donors was above 5%. To diagnose cytomegalovirus status from the catalog of TCR beta chain sequences, a statistical classification framework was built. In a later analysis, V and J genes were assigned by comparing TCR nucleotide sequences against IMGT/GENE-DB human TR gene sequences. In a later analysis, CDR3 sequences and most-parsimonious VDJ recombination scenarios were assigned using the TCRdist pipeline. A later analysis defined each TCR beta chain by its CDR3 amino acid sequence plus V-gene family, and excluded reads lacking a unique V-gene family. In a later analysis, some 600 highly shared, low-generation-probability nucleotide sequences were removed to address suspected cross-contamination and a sequencing artifact. In a later analysis, a clonal expansion index was calculated for each public chain from normalized within-repertoire ranks of inferred template counts. A later analysis computed generation probabilities with a VDJ recombination model fitted to out-of-frame rearrangements, and checked the results against IGoR. A later analysis scored TCR-TCR, TCR-HLA and TCR-CMV co-occurrence with hypergeometric tests, applying a repertoire-size bias correction to TCR pairs. A later analysis estimated false discovery rates by permuting HLA or CMV assignments 20 times. A later analysis grouped co-occurring TCRs with DBSCAN, adding TCRdist sequence similarity when clustering within HLA-allele-positive subsets. For co-occurrence clustering, repertoires with fewer than 30,000 or more than 120,000 public chains were excluded, along with a handful of repertoires with anomalous nucleotide sharing. In its TCRdb copy, this immuneACCESS table keeps in-frame sequences only and misses some clones. Where compared with another copy, unresolved V genes explain less than half of these, and the others have no known cause. V and J calls and clone size are those listed in that table; D and trimming were worked out from the DNA. This sample lists some 160,000 clones; around 80% were detected once. Roughly 6.2% of the sample rests with the top ten.

Study-wide findings and limitations: A further reported finding was that TCR beta sequences accurately predicted the HLA-A and HLA-B alleles for most subjects in the first cohort. The earlier analysis of fewer than 750 of the donors excluded around 17 rarely observed V segments, including chromosome 9 orphons, because counts were too low. Presence/absence analyses assumed roughly uniform sequencing depth across donors, an assumption that may not hold. In this cohort, only TCR beta chains were sequenced, and detectable features were limited by the absence of alpha or paired-chain data. Correlated functional status among segregating V segments might reflect linkage disequilibrium, but an unknown experimental factor could not be ruled out. A later analysis associated 15,000 to 20,000 TCR beta sequences with specific HLA alleles at a false discovery rate of 0.05. A few of the identified cytomegalovirus-associated TCR beta chains were confirmed in vitro to be specific for cytomegalovirus antigens. A later analysis reported that several top co-occurrence clusters appeared linked to parvovirus B19, influenza, CMV and Epstein-Barr virus. The study listed 164 TCR beta chains as associated with cytomegalovirus. In both the original and validation cohorts, the classifier was reported to diagnose cytomegalovirus status with high specificity and sensitivity. According to a later analysis, TCR association rates differed among HLA loci, with DRB1 alleles showing the most associated TCRs and HLA-C alleles showing the fewest. Compared with the roughly 700-donor mean, donors in an Asian-associated ancestry cluster had fewer N-insertions in productive TCRs, according to a later genetic analysis. It was suggested by the authors that the approach could potentially be generalized to other disease states and immunological phenotypes. A group of highly shared sequence variants was considered likely to be a technical artifact of the sequencing pipeline. CMV serostatus was the only immune exposure information available for the cohort. Because HLA typing was unavailable for some donors at each locus, only the typed subset was used in association tests. In a later genetic analysis, a missense DCLRE1C variant was associated with V-gene and J-gene trimming of TCR beta chains, and the association was replicated in an independent cohort. An earlier analysis of approximately 590 of the donors showed that most TCR beta V segments appeared in productive rearrangements either about 87% or about 30% of the time, which broadly matched IMGT annotations. When HLA alleles, especially DR and DQ, strongly co-occurred, attributing TCR associations to individual alleles was difficult. Some IMGT-functional V segments, including TRBV6-2 and TRBV6-3, could not be distinguished by the 87-base-pair reads and were therefore excluded. In a later analysis, HLA-associated TCR beta chains were found to be more clonally expanded and to have lower generation probabilities than equally common non-associated chains. Most TCR sequences were observed very rarely across donors, whereas some public TCRs were present in many individuals. In a later analysis, most CMV-associated TCR beta chains were found to appear HLA-restricted, with HLA associations seemingly driven largely by CMV exposure.

Counted from cysteine to phenylalanine, this CDR3 has 15 amino acids. Only the CDR3 DNA stays, 45 bases, in frame from base 1. According to the germline V gene (reference sequence), CDR1 reads SEHNR and CDR2 reads FQNEAQ. The V end loses 0 bases and the J end loses 1 base, and a stretch of 9 bases separates them. Comments on this clone: Its antigen remains unidentified. Base qualities are not provided; no much larger clone lies one nucleotide away.

The cohort was made up of approximately 700 healthy bone marrow donors. At the time of sampling, all cohort members were nominally healthy, though unrecorded immune exposures were likely present. The donor was CMV seropositive and belonged to the group of 250 to 300 seropositive cohort members. Each donor provided a peripheral blood sample, and peripheral blood mononuclear cells were used for TCR beta sequencing. Genomic DNA extraction from the blood cell samples was performed with the Qiagen DNeasy Blood Extraction Kit. The sequence is built from TRBV7-9 and TRBJ1-1, and the D gene may be TRBD1, 6 bases matching. Specimen: PBMCs. The receptor's source is a male donor in good health and CMV-seropositive. The DNA sequence reads TGTGCCAGCAGCTTAGCGGTGGGGGCGAACACTGAAGCTTTCTTT. It codes for CASSLAVGANTEAFF.